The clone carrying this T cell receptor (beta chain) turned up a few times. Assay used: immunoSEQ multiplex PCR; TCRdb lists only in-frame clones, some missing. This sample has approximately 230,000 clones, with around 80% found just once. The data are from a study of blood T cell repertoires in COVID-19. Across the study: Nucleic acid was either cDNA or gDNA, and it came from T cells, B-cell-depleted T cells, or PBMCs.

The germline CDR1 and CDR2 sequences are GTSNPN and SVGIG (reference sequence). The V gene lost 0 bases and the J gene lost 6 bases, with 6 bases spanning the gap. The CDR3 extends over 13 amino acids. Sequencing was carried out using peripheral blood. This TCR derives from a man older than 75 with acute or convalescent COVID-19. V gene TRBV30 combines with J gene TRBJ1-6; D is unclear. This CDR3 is CAWSVNSNSPLHF. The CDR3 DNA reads TGTGCCTGGAGTGTAAACAGTAATTCACCCCTCCACTTT.